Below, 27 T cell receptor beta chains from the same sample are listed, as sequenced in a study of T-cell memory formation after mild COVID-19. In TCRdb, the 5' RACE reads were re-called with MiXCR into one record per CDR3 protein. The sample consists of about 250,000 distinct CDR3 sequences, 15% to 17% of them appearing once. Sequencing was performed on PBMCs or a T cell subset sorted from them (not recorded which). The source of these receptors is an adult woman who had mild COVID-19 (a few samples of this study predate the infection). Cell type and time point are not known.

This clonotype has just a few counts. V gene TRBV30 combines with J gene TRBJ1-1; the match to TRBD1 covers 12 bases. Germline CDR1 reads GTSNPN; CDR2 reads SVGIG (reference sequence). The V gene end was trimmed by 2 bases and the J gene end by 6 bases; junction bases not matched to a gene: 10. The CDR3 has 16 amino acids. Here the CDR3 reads CAWSPRDRGLNAEAFF. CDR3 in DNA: TGTGCCTGGAGTCCGCGGGACAGGGGGCTAAACGCTGAAGCTTTCTTT.

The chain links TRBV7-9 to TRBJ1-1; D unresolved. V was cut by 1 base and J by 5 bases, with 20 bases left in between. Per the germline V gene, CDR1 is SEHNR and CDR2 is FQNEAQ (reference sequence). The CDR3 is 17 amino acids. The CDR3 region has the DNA TGTGCCAGCAGCTTAGTAGAGGGCCTCCTGACTAGGACTGAAGCTTTCTTT. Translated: CASSLVEGLLTRTEAFF.

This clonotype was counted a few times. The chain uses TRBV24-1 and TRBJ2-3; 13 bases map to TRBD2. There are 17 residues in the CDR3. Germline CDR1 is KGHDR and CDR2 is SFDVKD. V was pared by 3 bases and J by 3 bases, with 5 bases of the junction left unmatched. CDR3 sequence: CATSDRTSGRVTDTQYF. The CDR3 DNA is TGTGCCACCAGTGATCGGACTAGCGGGAGAGTGACAGATACGCAGTATTTT.

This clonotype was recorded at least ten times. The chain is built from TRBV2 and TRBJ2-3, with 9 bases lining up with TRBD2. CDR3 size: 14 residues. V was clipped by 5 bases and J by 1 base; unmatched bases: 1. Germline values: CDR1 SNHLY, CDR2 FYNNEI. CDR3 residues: CASSQREGTDTQYF. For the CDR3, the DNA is TGTGCCAGCAGTCAGCGGGAGGGCACAGATACGCAGTATTTT.

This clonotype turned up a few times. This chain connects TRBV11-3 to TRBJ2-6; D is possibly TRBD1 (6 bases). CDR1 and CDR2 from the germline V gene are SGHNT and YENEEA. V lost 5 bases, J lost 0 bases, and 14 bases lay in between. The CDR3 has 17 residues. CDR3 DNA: TGTGCCAGCAGCACCGGGACACCAAGCTCTGGGGCCAACGTCCTGACTTTC. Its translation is CASSTGTPSSGANVLTF.

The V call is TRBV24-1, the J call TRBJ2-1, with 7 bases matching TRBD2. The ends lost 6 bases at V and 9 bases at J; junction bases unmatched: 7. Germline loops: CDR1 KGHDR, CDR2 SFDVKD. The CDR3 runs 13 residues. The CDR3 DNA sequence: TGTGCCACCAGTTCCCAGCGGGATAGTGAGCAGTTCTTC. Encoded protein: CATSSQRDSEQFF.

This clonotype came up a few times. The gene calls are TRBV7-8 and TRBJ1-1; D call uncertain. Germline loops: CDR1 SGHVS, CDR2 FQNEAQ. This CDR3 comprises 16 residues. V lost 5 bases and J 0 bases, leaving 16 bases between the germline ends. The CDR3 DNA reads TGTGCCAGCAGCCCCCGTCGGACGGCCCTGAACACTGAAGCTTTCTTT. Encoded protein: CASSPRRTALNTEAFF.

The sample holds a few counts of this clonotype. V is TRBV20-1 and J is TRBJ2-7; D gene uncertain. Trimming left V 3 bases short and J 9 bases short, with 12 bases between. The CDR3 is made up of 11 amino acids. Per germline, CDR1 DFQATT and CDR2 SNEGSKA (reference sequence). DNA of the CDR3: TGCAGTGCTAGCGCCGGTAATCGGCAGTACTTC. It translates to CSASAGNRQYF.

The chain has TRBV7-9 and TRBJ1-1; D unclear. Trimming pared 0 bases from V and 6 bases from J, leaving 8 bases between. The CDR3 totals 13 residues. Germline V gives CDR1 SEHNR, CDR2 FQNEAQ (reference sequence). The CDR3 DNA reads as TGTGCCAGCAGCTTAGCTGGCGCACCTGAAGCTTTCTTT. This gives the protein CASSLAGAPEAFF.

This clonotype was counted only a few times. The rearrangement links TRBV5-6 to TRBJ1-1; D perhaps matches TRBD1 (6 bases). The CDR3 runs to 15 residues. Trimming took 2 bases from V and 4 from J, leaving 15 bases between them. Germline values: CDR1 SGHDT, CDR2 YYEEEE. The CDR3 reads CASSFLGLRGTEAFF. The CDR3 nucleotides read TGTGCCAGCAGCTTTCTGGGACTCAGGGGCACTGAAGCTTTCTTT.

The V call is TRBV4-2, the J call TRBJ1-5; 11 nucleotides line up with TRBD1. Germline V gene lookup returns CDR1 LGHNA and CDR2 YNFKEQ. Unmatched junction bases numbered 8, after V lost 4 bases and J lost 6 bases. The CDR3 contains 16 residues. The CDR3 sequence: CASSLSRDRGVQPQHF. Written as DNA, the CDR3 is TGTGCCAGCAGCCTTTCCCGGGACAGGGGGGTTCAGCCCCAGCATTTT.

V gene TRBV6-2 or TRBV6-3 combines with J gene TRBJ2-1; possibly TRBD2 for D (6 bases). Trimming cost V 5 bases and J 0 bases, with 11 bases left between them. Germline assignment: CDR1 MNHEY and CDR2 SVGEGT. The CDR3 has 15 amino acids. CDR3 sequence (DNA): TGTGCCAGCAGTCCCTACGGGAGCTCCTACAATGAGCAGTTCTTC. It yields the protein CASSPYGSSYNEQFF.

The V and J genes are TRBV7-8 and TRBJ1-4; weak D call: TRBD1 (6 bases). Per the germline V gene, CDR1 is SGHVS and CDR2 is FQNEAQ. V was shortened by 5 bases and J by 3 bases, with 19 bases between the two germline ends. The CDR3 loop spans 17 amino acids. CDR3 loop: CASSPTHGRQANEKLFF. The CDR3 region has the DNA TGTGCCAGCAGCCCTACACATGGACGACAGGCTAATGAAAAACTGTTTTTT.

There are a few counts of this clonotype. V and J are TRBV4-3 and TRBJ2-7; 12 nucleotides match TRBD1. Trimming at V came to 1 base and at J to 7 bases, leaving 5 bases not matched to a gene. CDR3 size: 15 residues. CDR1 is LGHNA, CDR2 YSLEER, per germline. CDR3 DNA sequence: TGCGCCAGCAGCCAAGGGGGACAGGGGGCGCGGGAGCAGTACTTC. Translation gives CASSQGGQGAREQYF.

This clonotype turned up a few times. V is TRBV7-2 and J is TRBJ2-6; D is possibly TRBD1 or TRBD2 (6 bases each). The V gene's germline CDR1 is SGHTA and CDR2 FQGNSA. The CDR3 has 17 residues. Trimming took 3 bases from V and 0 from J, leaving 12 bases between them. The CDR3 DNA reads TGTGCCAGCAGCTTGATAGGGGGGATCTCTGGGGCCAACGTCCTGACTTTC. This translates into CASSLIGGISGANVLTF.

CDR3 in amino acids: CASTGWVTGRSTDTQYF. The DNA for the CDR3 is TGTGCCAGCACCGGGTGGGTGACAGGGAGGAGTACAGATACGCAGTATTTT. The chain combines TRBV2 with TRBJ2-3; D is possibly TRBD1 (7 bases). CDR3 length equals 17 residues. V was pared by 7 bases and J by 3 bases, with 23 bases between. Germline V gives CDR1 SNHLY, CDR2 FYNNEI.

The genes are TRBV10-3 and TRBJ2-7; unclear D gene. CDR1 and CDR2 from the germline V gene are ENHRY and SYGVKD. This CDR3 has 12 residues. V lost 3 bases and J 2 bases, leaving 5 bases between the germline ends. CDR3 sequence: CAISDGTYEQYF. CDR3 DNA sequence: TGTGCCATCAGTGACGGAACCTACGAGCAGTACTTC.

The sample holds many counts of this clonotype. This CDR3 reads CSARDARTNSGNTIYF. The CDR3 DNA reads TGCAGTGCTAGAGATGCCAGGACCAACTCTGGAAACACCATATATTTT. The chain recombines TRBV20-1 with TRBJ1-3; D is unclear. Germline V CDR1 and CDR2: DFQATT, SNEGSKA (reference sequence). Trimming cost V 0 bases and J 0 bases, with 12 bases left between them. The CDR3 is 16 amino acids.

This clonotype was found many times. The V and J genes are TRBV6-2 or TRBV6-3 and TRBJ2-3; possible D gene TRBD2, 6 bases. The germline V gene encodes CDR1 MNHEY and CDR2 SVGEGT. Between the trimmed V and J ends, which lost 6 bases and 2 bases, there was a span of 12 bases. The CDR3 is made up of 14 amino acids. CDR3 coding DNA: TGTGCCAGCAGACGGGGACTTAACACAGATACGCAGTATTTT. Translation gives CASRRGLNTDTQYF.

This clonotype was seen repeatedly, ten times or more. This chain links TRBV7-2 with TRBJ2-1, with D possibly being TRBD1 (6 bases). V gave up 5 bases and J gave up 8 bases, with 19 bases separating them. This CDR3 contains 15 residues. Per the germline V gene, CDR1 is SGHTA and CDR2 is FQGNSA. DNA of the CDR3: TGTGCCAGCAGCCCATTAAACAGGGTTGCCCATGAGCAGTTCTTC. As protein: CASSPLNRVAHEQFF.

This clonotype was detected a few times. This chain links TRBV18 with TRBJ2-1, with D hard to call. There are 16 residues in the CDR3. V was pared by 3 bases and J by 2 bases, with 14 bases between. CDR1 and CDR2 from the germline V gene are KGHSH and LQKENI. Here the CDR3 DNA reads TGTGCCAGCTCACCGCTAGGAGCCTTGACCTACAATGAGCAGTTCTTC. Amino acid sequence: CASSPLGALTYNEQFF.

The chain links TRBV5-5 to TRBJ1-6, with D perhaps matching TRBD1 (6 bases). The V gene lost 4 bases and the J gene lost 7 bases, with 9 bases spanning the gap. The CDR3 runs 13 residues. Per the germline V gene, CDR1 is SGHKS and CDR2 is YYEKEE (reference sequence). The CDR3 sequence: CASSRDTNSPLHF. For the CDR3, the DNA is TGTGCCAGCAGCCGGGACACCAATTCACCCCTCCACTTT.

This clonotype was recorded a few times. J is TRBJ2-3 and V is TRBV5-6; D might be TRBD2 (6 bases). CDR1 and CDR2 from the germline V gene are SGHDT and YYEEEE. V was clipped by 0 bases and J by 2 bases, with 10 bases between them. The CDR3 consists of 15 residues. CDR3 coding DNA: TGTGCCAGCAGCTTGGGTAGCGGCCCCACAGATACGCAGTATTTT. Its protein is CASSLGSGPTDTQYF.

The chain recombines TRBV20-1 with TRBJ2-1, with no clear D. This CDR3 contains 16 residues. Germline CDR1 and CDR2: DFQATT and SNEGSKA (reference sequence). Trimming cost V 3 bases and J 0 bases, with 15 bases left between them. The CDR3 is CSARDLRILSYNEQFF. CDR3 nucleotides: TGCAGTGCTAGGGATCTCAGGATCCTCTCCTACAATGAGCAGTTCTTC.

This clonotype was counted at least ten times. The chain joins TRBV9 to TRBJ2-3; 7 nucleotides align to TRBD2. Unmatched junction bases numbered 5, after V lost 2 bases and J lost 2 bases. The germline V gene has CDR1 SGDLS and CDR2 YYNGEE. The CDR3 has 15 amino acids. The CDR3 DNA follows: TGTGCCAGCAGCGTTCAAGCGGGGACCACAGATACGCAGTATTTT. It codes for CASSVQAGTTDTQYF.

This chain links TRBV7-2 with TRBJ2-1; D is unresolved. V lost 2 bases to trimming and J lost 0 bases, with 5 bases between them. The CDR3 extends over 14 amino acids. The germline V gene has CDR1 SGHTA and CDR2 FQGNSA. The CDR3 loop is CASSLSVSYNEQFF. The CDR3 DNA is TGTGCCAGCAGCTTATCAGTCTCCTACAATGAGCAGTTCTTC.

The CDR3 sequence is CASSSQGIMNTEAFF. Written as DNA, the CDR3 is TGTGCCAGCAGCTCCCAGGGGATTATGAACACTGAAGCTTTCTTT. This rearrangement joins TRBV7-2 to TRBJ1-1; D might be TRBD1 (6 bases). The V end lost 4 bases, the J end lost 0 bases, and 12 bases lay between the germline ends. The CDR3 runs 15 residues. From germline, CDR1 is SGHTA and CDR2 FQGNSA.